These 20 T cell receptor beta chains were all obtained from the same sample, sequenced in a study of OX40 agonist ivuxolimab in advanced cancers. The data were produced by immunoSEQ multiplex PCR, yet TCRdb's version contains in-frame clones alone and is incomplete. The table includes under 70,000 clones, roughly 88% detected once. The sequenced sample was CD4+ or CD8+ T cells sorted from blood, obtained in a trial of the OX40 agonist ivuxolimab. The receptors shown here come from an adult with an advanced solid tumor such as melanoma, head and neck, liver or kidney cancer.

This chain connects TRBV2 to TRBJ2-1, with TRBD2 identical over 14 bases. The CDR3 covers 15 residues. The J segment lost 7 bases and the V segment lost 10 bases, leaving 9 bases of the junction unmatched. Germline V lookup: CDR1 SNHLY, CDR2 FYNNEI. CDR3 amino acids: CANKGTSGSGNEQFF. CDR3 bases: TGTGCCAACAAGGGGACTAGCGGGAGTGGGAATGAGCAGTTCTTC.

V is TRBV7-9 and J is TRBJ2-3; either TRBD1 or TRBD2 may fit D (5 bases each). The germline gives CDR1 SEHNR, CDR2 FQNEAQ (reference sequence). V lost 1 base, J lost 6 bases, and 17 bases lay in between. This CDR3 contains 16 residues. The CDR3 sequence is CASSLDGKRQGDTQYF. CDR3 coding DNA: TGTGCCAGCAGCTTAGATGGGAAGCGGCAGGGCGATACGCAGTATTTT.

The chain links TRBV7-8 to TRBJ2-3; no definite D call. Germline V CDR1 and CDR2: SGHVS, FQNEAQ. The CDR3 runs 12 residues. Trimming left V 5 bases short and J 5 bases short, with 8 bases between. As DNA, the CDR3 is TGTGCCAGCAGCGAGACCAGAGATACGCAGTATTTT. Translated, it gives CASSETRDTQYF. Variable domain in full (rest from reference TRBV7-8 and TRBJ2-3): GAGVSQSPRYKVAKRGQDVALRCDPISGHVSLFWYQQALGQGPEFLTYFQNEAQLDKSGLPSDRFFAERPEGSVSTLKIQRTQQEDSAVYLCASSETRDTQYFGPGTRLTVL.

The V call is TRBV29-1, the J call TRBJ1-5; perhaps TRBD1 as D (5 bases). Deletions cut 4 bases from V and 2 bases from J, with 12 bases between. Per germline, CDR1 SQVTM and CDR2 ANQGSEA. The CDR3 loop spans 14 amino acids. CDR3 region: CSVAFRDGNQPQHF. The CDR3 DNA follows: TGCAGCGTTGCATTCAGGGATGGCAATCAGCCCCAGCATTTT. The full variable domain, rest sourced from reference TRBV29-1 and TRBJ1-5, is SAVISQKPSRDICQRGTSLTIQCQVDSQVTMMFWYRQQPGQSLTLIATANQGSEATYESGFVIDKFPISRPNLTFSTLTVSNMSPEDSSIYLCSVAFRDGNQPQHFGDGTRLSIL.

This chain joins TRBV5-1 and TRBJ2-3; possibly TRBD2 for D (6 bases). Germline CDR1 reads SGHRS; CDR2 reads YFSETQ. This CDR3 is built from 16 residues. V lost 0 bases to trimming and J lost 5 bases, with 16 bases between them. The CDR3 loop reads CASSLDTPGAVDTQYF. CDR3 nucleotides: TGCGCCAGCAGCTTGGATACGCCGGGAGCGGTAGATACGCAGTATTTT.

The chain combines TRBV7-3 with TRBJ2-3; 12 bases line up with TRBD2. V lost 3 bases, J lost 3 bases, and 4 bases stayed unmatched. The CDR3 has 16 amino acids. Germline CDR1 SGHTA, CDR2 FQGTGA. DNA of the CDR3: TGTGCCAGCAGCTTGCCCGGGACTAGCGGGACAGATACGCAGTATTTT. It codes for CASSLPGTSGTDTQYF.

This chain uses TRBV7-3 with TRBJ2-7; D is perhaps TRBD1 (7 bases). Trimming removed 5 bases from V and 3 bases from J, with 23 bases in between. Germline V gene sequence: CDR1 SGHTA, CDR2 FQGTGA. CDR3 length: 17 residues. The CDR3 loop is CASSQWGAQGIFYEQYF. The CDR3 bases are TGTGCCAGCAGCCAATGGGGGGCACAGGGGATATTCTACGAGCAGTACTTC.

CDR3 sequence: CASSSGLAGGRGTDTQYF. DNA for the CDR3: TGTGCCAGTAGTTCGGGACTAGCGGGAGGTCGGGGCACAGATACGCAGTATTTT. The V and J genes are TRBV19 and TRBJ2-3; 15 bases are shared with TRBD2. CDR3 size: 18 residues. V lost 5 bases and J lost 1; bases outside the gene matches: 7. Germline CDR1 is LNHDA and CDR2 is SQIVND (reference sequence).

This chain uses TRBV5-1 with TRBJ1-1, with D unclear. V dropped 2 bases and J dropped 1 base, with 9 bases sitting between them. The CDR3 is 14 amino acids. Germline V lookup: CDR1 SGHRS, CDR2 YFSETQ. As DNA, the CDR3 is TGCGCCAGCAGCTTTATGGACCCGAACACTGAAGCTTTCTTT. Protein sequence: CASSFMDPNTEAFF.

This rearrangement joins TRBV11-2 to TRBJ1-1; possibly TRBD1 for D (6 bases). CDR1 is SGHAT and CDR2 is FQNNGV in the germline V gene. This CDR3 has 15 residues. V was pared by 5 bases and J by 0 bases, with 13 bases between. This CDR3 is CASSARTELNTEAFF. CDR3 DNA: TGTGCCAGCAGCGCAAGGACAGAGTTGAACACTGAAGCTTTCTTT.

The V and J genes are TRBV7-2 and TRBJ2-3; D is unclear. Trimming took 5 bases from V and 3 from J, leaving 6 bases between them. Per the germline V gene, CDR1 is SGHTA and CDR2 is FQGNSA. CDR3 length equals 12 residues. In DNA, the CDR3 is TGTGCCAGCAGCGGAGCGACAGATACGCAGTATTTT. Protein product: CASSGATDTQYF.

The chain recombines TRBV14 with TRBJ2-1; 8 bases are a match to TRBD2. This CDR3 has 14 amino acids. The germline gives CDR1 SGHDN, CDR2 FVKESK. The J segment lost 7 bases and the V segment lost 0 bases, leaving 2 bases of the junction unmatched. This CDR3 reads CASSQDLAGNEQFF. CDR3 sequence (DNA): TGTGCCAGCAGCCAAGATCTAGCGGGTAATGAGCAGTTCTTC.

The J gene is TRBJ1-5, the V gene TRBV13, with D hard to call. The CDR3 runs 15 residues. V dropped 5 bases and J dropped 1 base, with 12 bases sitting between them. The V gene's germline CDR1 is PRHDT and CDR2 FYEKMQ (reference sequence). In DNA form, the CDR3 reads TGTGCCAGCAGCCGCAAGGCTGAGAGCAATCAGCCCCAGCATTTT. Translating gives CASSRKAESNQPQHF.

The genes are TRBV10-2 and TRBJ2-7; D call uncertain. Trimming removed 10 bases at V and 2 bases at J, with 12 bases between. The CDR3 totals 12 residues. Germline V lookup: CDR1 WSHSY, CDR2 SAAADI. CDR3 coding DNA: TGCGCCACCACCACAGAAACCTACGAGCAGTACTTC. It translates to CATTTETYEQYF.

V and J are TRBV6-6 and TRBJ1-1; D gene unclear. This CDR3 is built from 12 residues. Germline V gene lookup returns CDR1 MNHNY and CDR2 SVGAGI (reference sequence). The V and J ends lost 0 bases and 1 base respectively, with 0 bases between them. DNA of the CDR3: TGTGCCAGCAGTTACTCGAACACTGAAGCTTTCTTT. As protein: CASSYSNTEAFF.

The CDR3 nucleotides read TGTGCCAGTAGTATTGGCAACAATTTAGGGACCTACGAGCAGTACTTC. This codes for CASSIGNNLGTYEQYF. V gene TRBV19 combines with J gene TRBJ2-7; D gene uncertain. V lost 3 bases and J 2 bases, leaving 17 bases between the germline ends. Germline-derived CDR1 and CDR2 are LNHDA and SQIVND (reference sequence). The CDR3 totals 16 residues.

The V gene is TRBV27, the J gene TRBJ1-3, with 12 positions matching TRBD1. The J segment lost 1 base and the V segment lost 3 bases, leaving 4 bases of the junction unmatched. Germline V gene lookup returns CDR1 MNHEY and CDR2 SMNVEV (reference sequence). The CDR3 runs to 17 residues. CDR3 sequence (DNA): TGTGCCAGCAGTTTTTGGGGACAGGGGGCTTCTGGAAACACCATATATTTT. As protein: CASSFWGQGASGNTIYF.

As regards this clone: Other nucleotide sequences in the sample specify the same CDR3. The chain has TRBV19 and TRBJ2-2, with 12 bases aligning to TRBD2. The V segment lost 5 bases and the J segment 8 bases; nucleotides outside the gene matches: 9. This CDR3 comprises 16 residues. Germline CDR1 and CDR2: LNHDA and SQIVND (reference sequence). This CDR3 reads CASSSTSGRNNGELFF. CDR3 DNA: TGTGCCAGTAGTTCGACTAGCGGGAGAAATAATGGGGAGCTGTTTTTT. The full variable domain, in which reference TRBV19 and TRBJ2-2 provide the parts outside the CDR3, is DGGITQSPKYLFRKEGQNVTLSCEQNLNHDAMYWYRQDPGQGLRLIYYSQIVNDFQKGDIAEGYSVSREKKESFPLTVTSAQKNPTAFYLCASSSTSGRNNGELFFGEGSRLTVL.

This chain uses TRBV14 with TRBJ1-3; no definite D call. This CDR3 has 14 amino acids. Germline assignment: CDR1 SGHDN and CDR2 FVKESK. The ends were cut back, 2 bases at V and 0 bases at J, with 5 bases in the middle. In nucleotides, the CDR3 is TGTGCCAGCAGCCAAAGCAGCTCTGGAAACACCATATATTTT. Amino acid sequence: CASSQSSSGNTIYF. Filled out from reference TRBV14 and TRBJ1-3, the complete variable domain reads EAGVTQFPSHSVIEKGQTVTLRCDPISGHDNLYWYRRVMGKEIKFLLHFVKESKQDESGMPNNRFLAERTGGTYSTLKVQPAELEDSGVYFCASSQSSSGNTIYFGEGSWLTVV.

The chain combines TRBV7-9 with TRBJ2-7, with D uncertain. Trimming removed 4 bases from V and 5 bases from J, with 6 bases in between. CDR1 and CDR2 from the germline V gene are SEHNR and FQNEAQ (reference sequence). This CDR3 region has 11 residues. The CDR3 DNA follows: TGTGCCAGCAGCTCCTACGACGAGCAGTACTTC. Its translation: CASSSYDEQYF.